This TCR beta chain was identified during a study of T cell repertoires in cytomegalovirus infection. Study-wide context: It was recently identified HLA-C-restricted and well-studied HLA-B-restricted CMV epitopes that the study used. Public TCR beta signatures were indicative of both CMV infection and a matching HLA type.

Germline V gene sequence: CDR1 SGHVS, CDR2 FNYEAQ. This CDR3 spans 16 amino acids. V shed 5 bases and J shed 0 bases, with 14 bases lying between them. With respect to this clonotype: The antigen is unknown.

Findings and limits, study-wide: People with CMV and the relevant HLA were identified by cumulative public TCR beta family frequency. CMV-specific TCR beta clonotypes restricted by HLA-C were the ones dominating the ex vivo response.

TCRdb used MiXCR to reprocess the reads, holding one entry per CDR3 protein. Altogether some 900,000 distinct CDR3 sequences are present, about 33% being singletons, with the ten largest covering under 15%. The specimen comprised cultured CD8+ T cells from PBMCs, sampled from culture after CMV antigen stimulation. The sequence came from a human donor in good health (CMV status not recorded). Some clones in this sample may be carry-over from other donors' samples. The chain employs TRBV7-6 and TRBJ2-1; possible D gene TRBD2, 6 bases. CDR3 sequence (DNA): TGTGCCAGCAGCGCTCTAGCGTCGAGCTCCTACAATGAGCAGTTCTTC. Translated, it gives CASSALASSSYNEQFF.